One and the same sample provided the 25 T cell receptor beta chains below, sequenced in a study of T cells in Graves' hyperthyroidism and ophthalmopathy. There were TCR beta CDR3 regions amplified from RNA transcripts. HTBI primers were used for first-round RT-PCR of the TCR CDR3. TCRdb called the multiplex PCR reads again in MiXCR, with one record for every CDR3 protein. The data contain a few hundred thousand distinct CDR3 sequences, about a sixth of them singletons. Material: blood. These receptors originate from a woman under 40 with Graves' hyperthyroidism.

This clonotype was found many times. This chain uses TRBV5-1 with TRBJ1-2, with TRBD1 matching 7 bases. Germline assignment: CDR1 SGHRS and CDR2 YFSETQ. Unmatched junction bases numbered 4, after V lost 3 bases and J lost 2 bases. This CDR3 is built from 14 residues. In DNA form, the CDR3 reads TGCGCCAGCAGCTCCGGACAGGAAAACTATGGCTACACCTTC. This translates into CASSSGQENYGYTF.

V gene TRBV9 combines with J gene TRBJ1-2, with TRBD1 identical over 9 bases. The V segment lost 0 bases and the J segment 4 bases; nucleotides outside the gene matches: 4. CDR3 length: 15 residues. Germline V gene sequence: CDR1 SGDLS, CDR2 YYNGEE. CDR3 nucleotides: TGTGCCAGCAGCGTAGAAACAGGGGGCGCCTATGGCTACACCTTC. Translated, it gives CASSVETGGAYGYTF.

This rearrangement joins TRBV14 to TRBJ2-7; possible D gene TRBD2, 6 bases. V gave up 2 bases and J gave up 5 bases, with 22 bases separating them. Germline CDR1 and CDR2: SGHDN and FVKESK. CDR3 length equals 17 residues. In DNA, the CDR3 is TGTGCCAGCAGCCAATTTGCGTACGGGGGATTTCAGGACGAGCAGTACTTC. Its protein product is CASSQFAYGGFQDEQYF.

In this sample, this clonotype turned up a few times. This chain links TRBV19 with TRBJ2-2, with D tentatively TRBD1 or TRBD2 (6 bases each). The CDR3 loop spans 18 amino acids. Trimming removed 8 bases at V and 2 bases at J, with 24 bases between. CDR1 LNHDA and CDR2 SQIVND come from the germline V gene (reference sequence). CDR3 amino acids: CASDPRGVGGKNTGELFF. As DNA, the CDR3 is TGTGCCAGTGACCCGAGGGGGGTCGGTGGCAAAAACACCGGGGAGCTGTTTTTT. Using reference TRBV19 and TRBJ2-2 for the parts outside the CDR3, the full variable domain is DGGITQSPKYLFRKEGQNVTLSCEQNLNHDAMYWYRQDPGQGLRLIYYSQIVNDFQKGDIAEGYSVSREKKESFPLTVTSAQKNPTAFYLCASDPRGVGGKNTGELFFGEGSRLTVL.

This clonotype was seen a few times. The gene calls are TRBV3-1 and TRBJ2-7; D may be TRBD1 (5 bases). There are 13 residues in the CDR3. CDR1 is LGHDT, CDR2 YNNKEL, per germline (reference sequence). Trimming removed 5 bases from V and 2 bases from J, with 10 bases in between. The DNA for the CDR3 is TGTGCCAGCAGCGGACAAGCCACCTACGAGCAGTACTTC. Encoded protein: CASSGQATYEQYF.

This clonotype has at least ten counts. The chain employs TRBV7-2 and TRBJ1-5; TRBD1 is a possible D gene (6 bases). Trimming left V 1 base short and J 1 base short, with 11 bases between. The CDR3 consists of 16 residues. CDR1 and CDR2 (germline): SGHTA, FQGNSA. Written as DNA, the CDR3 is TGTGCCAGCAGCTTAGTTTGGGGGCAGAGCAATCAGCCCCAGCATTTT. Translation: CASSLVWGQSNQPQHF. The full variable domain, completed using reference TRBV7-2 and TRBJ1-5, is GAGVSQSPSNKVTEKGKDVELRCDPISGHTALYWYRQSLGQGLEFLIYFQGNSAPDKSGLPSDRFSAERTGGSVSTLTIQRTQQEDSAVYLCASSLVWGQSNQPQHFGDGTRLSIL.

This clonotype was observed at least ten times. The chain joins TRBV20-1 to TRBJ2-7; 16 nucleotides match TRBD2. CDR1 DFQATT and CDR2 SNEGSKA come from the germline V gene (reference sequence). This CDR3 spans 17 amino acids. J lost 1 base, V lost 5 bases, and 8 bases had no gene match. CDR3 bases: TGCAGTGCTCCCGGGACTAGCGGGAGGGGGGGATCCTACGAGCAGTACTTC. It is translated as CSAPGTSGRGGSYEQYF.

The chain joins TRBV5-5 to TRBJ2-2; TRBD2 might be the D (5 bases). This CDR3 contains 14 residues. CDR1 is SGHKS and CDR2 is YYEKEE in the germline V gene (reference sequence). Trimming cost V 0 bases and J 6 bases, with 9 bases left between them. CDR3: CASSLGWRAGELFF. Written as DNA, the CDR3 is TGTGCCAGCAGCTTGGGATGGCGGGCCGGGGAGCTGTTTTTT.

This clonotype showed up many times. The rearrangement joins TRBV28 to TRBJ1-5; the D gene is possibly TRBD1 (5 bases). The V gene lost 4 bases and the J gene lost 4 bases, with 14 bases spanning the gap. Germline values: CDR1 MDHEN, CDR2 SYDVKM. CDR3 length: 15 amino acids. The DNA for the CDR3 is TGTGCCAGCAGTTGGGGGGGGGGAACAAATCAGCCCCAGCATTTT. This sequence encodes CASSWGGGTNQPQHF. The complete variable domain, with remaining parts taken from reference TRBV28 and TRBJ1-5, reads DVKVTQSSRYLVKRTGEKVFLECVQDMDHENMFWYRQDPGLGLRLIYFSYDVKMKEKGDIPEGYSVSREKKERFSLILESASTNQTSMYLCASSWGGGTNQPQHFGDGTRLSIL.

This clonotype was detected only a few times. Because the CDR3 is missing its conserved closing phenylalanine or tryptophan, this is likely a read error. The chain has TRBV4-2 and TRBJ2-1; weak D call: TRBD2 (6 bases). This CDR3 region has 15 residues. CDR1 and CDR2 from the germline V gene are LGHNA and YNFKEQ. Between the trimmed V and J ends, which lost 2 bases and 3 bases, there was a span of 11 bases. Written as DNA, the CDR3 is TGTGCCAGCAGCCAACGGGAGTACGTCTACAATGAGCAGTTCCTC. Protein sequence: CASSQREYVYNEQFL.

A few counts support this clonotype. The rearrangement links TRBV6-1 to TRBJ2-2, with D unclear. Deletions cut 7 bases from V and 6 bases from J, with 18 bases between. Germline V CDR1 and CDR2: MNHNS, SASEGT. This CDR3 comprises 15 residues. Written as DNA, the CDR3 is TGTGCCAGCACCACCTCGTGGCAGTCCCCCGGGGAGCTGTTTTTT. It codes for CASTTSWQSPGELFF.

This clonotype has more than one count but fewer than ten. V is TRBV7-3 and J is TRBJ2-1; D is possibly TRBD1 (6 bases). Germline-derived CDR1 and CDR2 are SGHTA and FQGTGA. This CDR3 has 14 amino acids. V shed 4 bases and J shed 5 bases, with 12 bases lying between them. The CDR3 spells CASSSPGQHNEQFF. CDR3 DNA: TGTGCCAGCAGCTCCCCGGGACAACACAATGAGCAGTTCTTC.

This clonotype was observed once. The chain employs TRBV5-1 and TRBJ2-7; 7 bases fit TRBD2. The J call is uncertain, as TRBJ2-1 better fits the DNA end. Germline lookup yields CDR1 SGHRS and CDR2 YFSETQ. The CDR3 is 15 residues long. The CDR3 region is CASSLGLASSYEQFF. As DNA, the CDR3 is TGCGCCAGCAGCTTGGGACTAGCAAGCTCCTACGAGCAGTTCTTC.

This clonotype was seen a few times. A much larger clone sits a single nucleotide away, making a read error possible. The chain couples TRBV13 to TRBJ2-5; D is unresolved. Germline CDR1 reads PRHDT; CDR2 reads FYEKMQ (reference sequence). CDR3 size: 12 residues. Trimming removed 3 bases at V and 3 bases at J, with 5 bases between. DNA of the CDR3: TGTGCCAGCAGCTTTGGGAAAGAGACCCAGTACTTC. The encoded protein is CASSFGKETQYF.

The chain uses TRBV20-1 and TRBJ1-2; D remains ambiguous. CDR3 length: 15 amino acids. V shed 1 base and J shed 0 bases, with 12 bases lying between them. CDR1 and CDR2 (germline): DFQATT, SNEGSKA (reference sequence). DNA of the CDR3: TGCAGTGCTAGAGCCCGGGATGCTCCTAACTATGGCTACACCTTC. Amino acids: CSARARDAPNYGYTF.

This clonotype was detected a few times. The chain links TRBV10-3 to TRBJ2-3; no firm D call. Trimming pared 3 bases from V and 1 base from J, leaving 11 bases between. CDR1 is ENHRY and CDR2 is SYGVKD in the germline V gene. The CDR3 runs to 15 residues. The CDR3: CAISDVTLGTDTQYF. As DNA, the CDR3 is TGTGCCATCAGTGATGTGACTTTGGGCACAGATACGCAGTATTTT.

This clonotype came up a few times. V gene TRBV7-3 combines with J gene TRBJ1-1, with 7 bases matching TRBD1. The V gene's germline CDR1 is SGHTA and CDR2 FQGTGA. The CDR3 totals 17 residues. Trimming at V came to 2 bases and at J to 5 bases, leaving 14 bases not matched to a gene. In nucleotides, the CDR3 is TGTGCCAGCAGCTTATACCCTGGGGAGGGGGCGGGGACTGAAGCTTTCTTT. Translation gives CASSLYPGEGAGTEAFF.

This clonotype has a count of ten or more. V is TRBV28 and J is TRBJ1-2; D might be TRBD1 (5 bases). CDR3 length equals 15 residues. Trimming took off 2 bases at V and 3 bases at J, with 13 bases between the two ends. Germline assignment: CDR1 MDHEN and CDR2 SYDVKM. Here the CDR3 reads CASSLNQGWDYGYTF. The DNA for the CDR3 is TGTGCCAGCAGTTTAAACCAGGGCTGGGACTATGGCTACACCTTC.

The table lists this clonotype with many counts. The chain recombines TRBV18 with TRBJ1-1; D is ambiguous. Trimming cost V 1 base and J 3 bases, with 6 bases left between them. CDR3 length equals 13 residues. Germline V gene sequence: CDR1 KGHSH, CDR2 LQKENI. This chain's CDR3 is CASSPREDTEAFF. CDR3 nucleotides: TGTGCCAGCTCACCACGAGAGGACACTGAAGCTTTCTTT.

Many counts were recorded for this clonotype. The chain joins TRBV2 to TRBJ2-5, with D tentatively TRBD1 or TRBD2 (6 bases each). Per the germline V gene, CDR1 is SNHLY and CDR2 is FYNNEI. This CDR3 comprises 14 residues. V was shortened by 6 bases and J by 5 bases, with 16 bases between the two germline ends. CDR3 in amino acids: CASRALGGLETQYF. The CDR3 DNA follows: TGTGCCAGCAGGGCTCTAGGGGGGTTGGAGACCCAGTACTTC.

This clonotype was detected a few times. The rearrangement links TRBV2 to TRBJ2-2; 8 bases map to TRBD1. J was trimmed by 5 bases and V by 7 bases; bases with no gene match: 6. Germline assignment: CDR1 SNHLY and CDR2 FYNNEI. This CDR3 has 14 residues. The CDR3 protein is CASKRQGLTGELFF. In DNA, the CDR3 is TGTGCCAGCAAGAGACAGGGGTTGACCGGGGAGCTGTTTTTT.

This clonotype was seen ten or more times. This sequence joins TRBV20-1 and TRBJ2-1; TRBD2 matches at 8 bases. There are 15 residues in the CDR3. Germline-derived CDR1 and CDR2 are DFQATT and SNEGSKA (reference sequence). The trim removed 2 bases at V and 3 bases at J, leaving 6 bases unmatched. DNA of the CDR3: TGCAGTGCTAGACTTAGCGGGACCCTCTACAATGAGCAGTTCTTC. Translating it yields CSARLSGTLYNEQFF.

This clonotype has at least ten counts. The DNA of the CDR3 is TGTGCCAGCAGCCAAGTACTGCAGAAGAAAATTTCTTATGGCTACACCTTC. This sequence encodes CASSQVLQKKISYGYTF. The chain couples TRBV3-1 to TRBJ1-2; no firm D call. The CDR3 consists of 17 residues. Trimming left V 1 base short and J 5 bases short, with 20 bases between. Germline assignment: CDR1 LGHDT and CDR2 YNNKEL (reference sequence).

This clonotype was picked up many times. This chain uses TRBV20-1 with TRBJ2-1, with unresolved D. Between the trimmed V and J ends, which lost 3 bases and 9 bases, there was a span of 12 bases. This CDR3 region has 12 residues. The germline gives CDR1 DFQATT, CDR2 SNEGSKA (reference sequence). The CDR3 spells CSARTPPVEQFF. The CDR3 DNA follows: TGCAGTGCTAGGACCCCTCCCGTTGAGCAGTTCTTC.

In this sample, this clonotype turned up many times. V usage is TRBV5-1 and J usage is TRBJ2-1; TRBD2 might be the D (6 bases). The V gene lost 5 bases and the J gene lost 8 bases, with 14 bases spanning the gap. This CDR3 is built from 13 residues. CDR1 SGHRS and CDR2 YFSETQ come from the germline V gene. The chain's CDR3 is CASRVVGGDEQFF. The CDR3 nucleotides read TGCGCCAGCAGGGTGGTCGGGGGTGATGAGCAGTTCTTC.